This TCR beta chain was recorded in a study of T cells after yellow fever vaccination. Turning to the study itself: When fractions had low cell numbers, they were prepared with SMART-Seq v4 Ultra Low Input.

Regarding the study as a whole: One caveat is that FACS-sorted repertoires could contain abundant clonotypes contaminating from the bulk population. The secondary response showed a weaker magnitude and a faster peak, day 5 versus 15.

This CDR3 spans 13 amino acids. Trimming cost V 2 bases and J 4 bases, with 7 bases left between them. CDR1 is SGHRS, CDR2 YFSETQ, per germline. TCRdb processed the 5' RACE reads anew with MiXCR; each CDR3 protein has one entry. The sample carries 120,000 or so distinct CDR3 sequences, about 7% recorded once. This clonotype was detected many times. Its cognate antigen is unknown. This receptor was identified in a man aged 18 to 30 who received the YFV17D yellow fever vaccine. The J gene is TRBJ1-5, the V gene TRBV5-1; D unclear. Material: CD4+ T cells sorted from PBMCs, obtained 45 days after the first yellow fever vaccination. The CDR3 DNA reads as TGCGCCAGCAGCTTCACAGTTAATCAGCCCCAGCATTTT. It is translated as CASSFTVNQPQHF.